Below, 20 T cell receptor beta chains from the same sample are listed, as sequenced in a study of OX40 agonist ivuxolimab in advanced cancers. The assay was immunoSEQ multiplex PCR, and TCRdb's table has in-frame clones only and misses some. The table shows 69,000 or so clones, with roughly 85% occurring only once. Sample: CD4+ or CD8+ T cells sorted from blood, taken in a trial of the OX40 agonist ivuxolimab. The source is an adult with an advanced solid tumor such as melanoma, head and neck, liver or kidney cancer.

V usage is TRBV6-1 and J usage is TRBJ2-5; either TRBD1 or TRBD2 may supply D (6 bases each). Trimming shortened V by 11 bases and J by 5 bases, and 15 bases separated the two germline ends. The germline V gene encodes CDR1 MNHNS and CDR2 SASEGT. This CDR3 contains 12 residues. For the CDR3, the DNA is TGTGCCGGGAGGAGGGGGACGGAGACCCAGTACTTC. This sequence encodes CAGRRGTETQYF.

This clone was detected once. V and J are TRBV14 and TRBJ1-2; no definite D call. V was shortened by 3 bases and J by 3 bases, with 8 bases between the two germline ends. This CDR3 contains 13 residues. Germline values: CDR1 SGHDN, CDR2 FVKESK. CDR3 bases: TGTGCCAGCAGCCACCCGGCCGACTATGGCTACACCTTC. Translation: CASSHPADYGYTF.

V is TRBV5-5 and J is TRBJ1-2; D is undetermined. The ends were cut back, 4 bases at V and 4 bases at J, with 14 bases in the middle. CDR3 length equals 14 residues. The V gene's germline CDR1 is SGHKS and CDR2 YYEKEE (reference sequence). DNA of the CDR3: TGTGCCAGCAGCCTACTTGGGCAGTTCTATGGCTACACCTTC. Translating it yields CASSLLGQFYGYTF.

The gene calls are TRBV30 and TRBJ1-1; D possibly corresponds to TRBD1 (6 bases). The V gene lost 3 bases and the J gene lost 4 bases, with 12 bases spanning the gap. Germline assignment: CDR1 GTSNPN and CDR2 SVGIG (reference sequence). This CDR3 spans 13 amino acids. The CDR3 DNA reads as TGTGCCTGGAGGATACAGGGAGGCACTGAAGCTTTCTTT. Its protein is CAWRIQGGTEAFF.

The V and J genes are TRBV5-8 and TRBJ2-3; no clear D. The CDR3 runs to 12 residues. Looked up from germline, CDR1 is SGHTS and CDR2 is YDEGEE. The germline V and J ends were trimmed by 4 bases and 2 bases, with 5 bases remaining between them. CDR3 DNA sequence: TGTGCCAGCAGCAGGGACACAGATACGCAGTATTTT. Residues: CASSRDTDTQYF.

V usage is TRBV19 and J usage is TRBJ1-4; TRBD1 is a possible D gene (5 bases). Per the germline V gene, CDR1 is LNHDA and CDR2 is SQIVND (reference sequence). V lost 9 bases and J 0 bases, leaving 11 bases between the germline ends. This CDR3 comprises 14 residues. The CDR3 sequence is CASRGSATNEKLFF. CDR3 sequence (DNA): TGTGCCAGCCGGGGGAGCGCAACTAATGAAAAACTGTTTTTT.

The rearrangement joins TRBV6-5 to TRBJ2-5, with D unresolved. Trimming stripped 7 bases from V and 3 bases from J, with 6 bases between. The CDR3 is made up of 11 amino acids. Germline V lookup: CDR1 MNHEY, CDR2 SVGAGI. In DNA form, the CDR3 reads TGTGCCAGCACCTCTGAAGAGACCCAGTACTTC. This codes for CASTSEETQYF.

The chain recombines TRBV5-1 with TRBJ2-7; D not resolved. Germline V CDR1 and CDR2: SGHRS, YFSETQ. This CDR3 region has 14 residues. Trimming took off 1 base at V and 2 bases at J, with 10 bases between the two ends. CDR3 residues: CASSLSSTTYEQYF. The CDR3 DNA follows: TGCGCCAGCAGCTTGTCAAGTACGACCTACGAGCAGTACTTC.

This chain's CDR3 is CASTLDRGLDEQYF. The CDR3, as DNA: TGTGCCAGCACCTTGGACAGGGGGCTCGACGAGCAGTACTTC. V usage is TRBV2 and J usage is TRBJ2-7, with 11 positions matching TRBD1. In germline, CDR1 is SNHLY, CDR2 FYNNEI. CDR3 length equals 14 residues. J gave up 5 bases and V 7 bases, and 7 bases lay outside the gene matches.

V usage is TRBV7-2 and J usage is TRBJ2-4; TRBD1 agrees at 7 bases. With 5 bases clipped from V and 8 bases from J, the junction kept 12 bases outside the gene matches. CDR1 SGHTA and CDR2 FQGNSA come from the germline V gene. CDR3 size: 15 residues. The CDR3 DNA sequence: TGTGCCAGCAGCCTCGGGACAGCTAGAAGGGACATTCAGTACTTC. Translating gives CASSLGTARRDIQYF.

The CDR3 nucleotides read TGTGCCAGCAGCTCCCGACAGGGCTGGGCCGGGGAGCTGTTTTTT. It is translated as CASSSRQGWAGELFF. This rearrangement joins TRBV7-9 to TRBJ2-2; 7 nucleotides agree with TRBD1. The germline CDR1 and CDR2 sequences are SEHNR and FQNEAQ (reference sequence). Unmatched junction bases numbered 8, after V lost 4 bases and J lost 6 bases. The CDR3 runs to 15 residues.

The chain carries TRBV5-4 and TRBJ1-1; D uncertain. The CDR3 totals 13 residues. V lost 1 base, J lost 11 bases, and 15 bases lay in between. Germline V lookup: CDR1 SGHNT, CDR2 YYREEE (reference sequence). CDR3 nucleotide sequence: TGTGCCAGCAGCTTGAAGGGAGGCCGTAAGGCTTTCTTT. Encoded protein: CASSLKGGRKAFF. Supplemented by reference TRBV5-4 and TRBJ1-1, the full variable domain reads ETGVTQSPTHLIKTRGQQVTLRCSSQSGHNTVSWYQQALGQGPQFIFQYYREEENGRGNFPPRFSGLQFPNYSSELNVNALELDDSALYLCASSLKGGRKAFFGQGTRLTVV.

This rearrangement joins TRBV30 to TRBJ2-7; 7 bases are shared with TRBD1. Trimming removed 0 bases from V and 1 base from J; junction bases left unmatched: 0. The CDR3 totals 13 residues. The V gene's germline CDR1 is GTSNPN and CDR2 SVGIG (reference sequence). CDR3 amino acids: CAWSVTGSYEQYF. CDR3 coding DNA: TGTGCCTGGAGTGTGACAGGGTCCTACGAGCAGTACTTC.

The chain carries TRBV10-3 and TRBJ1-1, with TRBD1 as a possible D gene (6 bases). CDR1 ENHRY and CDR2 SYGVKD come from the germline V gene. The CDR3 loop spans 18 amino acids. V lost 6 bases and J lost 1, with 24 bases in between. The CDR3 bases are TGTGCCATCAGCCCCAGAGGACAGAGCCTTTTCGAGAACACTGAAGCTTTCTTT. Amino acid sequence: CAISPRGQSLFENTEAFF.

This chain joins TRBV7-9 and TRBJ2-1; 10 nucleotides agree with TRBD2. The CDR3 runs 15 residues. Germline lookup yields CDR1 SEHNR and CDR2 FQNEAQ (reference sequence). The ends lost 7 bases at V and 7 bases at J; junction bases unmatched: 10. The chain's CDR3 is CASTPSGRARNEQFF. The CDR3 nucleotides read TGTGCCAGCACCCCAAGCGGGAGGGCCCGGAATGAGCAGTTCTTC.

V usage is TRBV2 and J usage is TRBJ1-6; tentatively, D is TRBD1 (5 bases). V lost 2 bases and J 9 bases, leaving 20 bases between the germline ends. CDR1 and CDR2 (germline): SNHLY, FYNNEI. The CDR3 covers 17 residues. The CDR3 here is CASSEWKGPEGGSPLHF. Written as DNA, the CDR3 is TGTGCCAGCAGTGAATGGAAGGGGCCAGAGGGTGGTTCACCCCTCCACTTT.

The CDR3 nucleotides read TGTGCCAGCAGCCCCCACCGGGGGGGTTTCACTGAAGCTTTCTTT. This codes for CASSPHRGGFTEAFF. The rearrangement links TRBV9 to TRBJ1-1; possibly TRBD1 for D (5 bases). Trimming stripped 4 bases from V and 4 bases from J, with 17 bases between. Germline CDR1 reads SGDLS; CDR2 reads YYNGEE. CDR3 length: 15 amino acids.

The J gene is TRBJ2-7, the V gene TRBV6-5; a possible D gene is TRBD2 (6 bases). V lost 8 bases and J lost 1, with 12 bases in between. The CDR3 spans 13 residues. From germline, CDR1 is MNHEY and CDR2 SVGAGI. The CDR3 loop reads CASRREGSYEQYF. The CDR3 bases are TGTGCCAGCCGGAGGGAAGGATCCTACGAGCAGTACTTC.

This chain uses TRBV6-1 with TRBJ2-7; TRBD1 matches 9 bases. In germline, CDR1 is MNHNS, CDR2 SASEGT. The V segment lost 6 bases and the J segment 5 bases; nucleotides outside the gene matches: 11. The CDR3 has 15 amino acids. The CDR3 region is CASRQGAVTSDEQYF. The CDR3 bases are TGTGCCAGCAGACAGGGGGCTGTTACATCCGACGAGCAGTACTTC.

The chain joins TRBV7-8 to TRBJ2-7; no firm D call. The CDR3 has 15 amino acids. Germline CDR1 is SGHVS and CDR2 is FQNEAQ. V was shortened by 6 bases and J by 2 bases, with 17 bases between the two germline ends. The CDR3 loop reads CASRPMGNGAYEQYF. The CDR3 DNA sequence: TGTGCCAGCAGGCCGATGGGCAACGGCGCCTACGAGCAGTACTTC.